The sequence of this TCR beta chain was determined in a study of beta chain features in type 1 diabetes. Expressed TCRB transcripts got sequenced, as all isolated RNA was reverse transcribed. Data came from immunoSEQ multiplex PCR; TCRdb stores just in-frame clones and leaves some out. The sample yields about 320,000 clones, around 15% seen once. Germline CDR1 reads SGHNT; CDR2 reads YENEEA. The CDR3 is 14 amino acids. V was pared by 4 bases and J by 2 bases, with 9 bases between. This clone was seen more than once but under ten times. The sample was central memory CD4+ T cells from blood. The sequence was obtained from a man aged 30 to 39 in good health. This chain uses TRBV11-3 with TRBJ2-1, with D possibly matching TRBD1 (5 bases). CDR3 DNA: TGTGCCAGCAGCTGGACAAGCACCTACAATGAGCAGTTCTTC. This sequence encodes CASSWTSTYNEQFF. Full variable domain (remainder filled in from reference TRBV11-3 and TRBJ2-1): EAGVVQSPRYKIIEKKQPVAFWCNPISGHNTLYWYLQNLGQGPELLIRYENEEAVDDSQLPKDRFSAERLKGVDSTLKIQPAELGDSAVYLCASSWTSTYNEQFFGPGTRLTVL.